Described below is a single T cell receptor beta chain sequence and its context. This entry is derived from a study of blood T cell repertoires in COVID-19. Germline lookup yields CDR1 MNHEY and CDR2 SVGEGT. The CDR3 sequence is 13 residues long. V trimming: 6 bases; J trimming: 6 bases; junction bases outside the gene matches: 5. Assay: immunoSEQ multiplex PCR; the TCRdb copy retains only in-frame clones and omits some. Of about 480,000 clones listed, around nine tenths are singletons. The sequence was obtained from a woman aged 30 to 39 with acute or convalescent COVID-19. The chain carries TRBV6-2 or TRBV6-3 and TRBJ1-2; 9 bases line up with TRBD1. Sequences were obtained from peripheral blood. This CDR3 is CASSTTGGNGYTF. The CDR3 DNA is TGTGCCAGCAGCACTACAGGGGGCAATGGCTACACCTTC.